This is a list of T cell receptor beta chains from one sample in a study of cytomegalovirus exposure and HLA in healthy donors. The protocol was immunoSEQ multiplex PCR, while the TCRdb copy is restricted to in-frame clones and leaves out a portion. The sample shows roughly 130,000 clones, more than 70% of them seen only once. The sequencing sample was made of PBMCs. The origin of the receptors is a human donor in good health. CDR3s include the opening cysteine and the closing phenylalanine or tryptophan. The D gene is left open where the match is weak. For some rows the clone size is stated as once, few or many, or as a class when expanded; others skip it.

CDR3 protein: CASSFRTGEQYF; CDR3 DNA: TGTGCCAGCAGCTTCAGGACAGGCGAGCAGTACTTC; clone size: NA; J gene: TRBJ2-7; V gene: TRBV7-2; D gene: TRBD1
CDR3 protein: CASSASPEQYEQYF; CDR3 DNA: TGTGCCAGCAGCGCTTCTCCGGAGCAGTACGAGCAGTACTTC; clone size: NA; J gene: TRBJ2-7; V gene: TRBV9; D gene: NA
CDR3 protein: CATSRERGGRGYTF; CDR3 DNA: TGTGCCACCAGCAGAGAAAGGGGGGGAAGAGGCTACACCTTC; clone size: NA; J gene: TRBJ1-2; V gene: TRBV15; D gene: NA
CDR3 protein: CAYGGQYTYEQYF; CDR3 DNA: TGTGCCTACGGGGGACAGTATACCTACGAGCAGTACTTC; clone size: few; J gene: TRBJ2-7; V gene: TRBV28; D gene: NA
CDR3 protein: CASSFDSYEQYF; CDR3 DNA: TGTGCCAGCAGTTTCGATAGCTACGAGCAGTACTTC; clone size: once; J gene: TRBJ2-7; V gene: TRBV27; D gene: NA
CDR3 protein: CASSYGGGGYEQYF; CDR3 DNA: TGTGCCAGCAGTTACGGTGGCGGTGGCTACGAGCAGTACTTC; clone size: few; J gene: TRBJ2-7; V gene: TRBV6-5; D gene: NA
CDR3 protein: CSSRLGQNYGYTF; CDR3 DNA: TGTTCCAGCAGGTTGGGACAGAACTATGGCTACACCTTC; clone size: NA; J gene: TRBJ1-2; V gene: TRBV7-9; D gene: TRBD1
CDR3 protein: CASSRPTGQGVLTQYF; CDR3 DNA: TGTGCCAGCAGCCGCCCTACGGGACAGGGTGTTTTGACCCAGTACTTC; clone size: NA; J gene: TRBJ2-5; V gene: TRBV4-2; D gene: TRBD1
CDR3 protein: CASSTRQGNGYTF; CDR3 DNA: TGCGCCAGCAGCACTCGACAGGGGAATGGCTACACCTTC; clone size: NA; J gene: TRBJ1-2; V gene: TRBV4-1; D gene: TRBD1
CDR3 protein: CASSITPLTGELFF; CDR3 DNA: TGTGCCAGCAGCATCACACCGCTCACCGGGGAGCTGTTTTTT; clone size: NA; J gene: TRBJ2-2; V gene: TRBV9; D gene: NA
CDR3 protein: CAGSPGLEGNIQYF; CDR3 DNA: TGCGCCGGCAGCCCCGGACTGGAAGGGAACATTCAGTACTTC; clone size: NA; J gene: TRBJ2-4; V gene: TRBV5-1; D gene: NA